The clone carrying this TCR beta chain has a count of ten or more. Its antigen is currently unknown. The investigators amplified TCR beta CDR3 regions from RNA transcripts. First-round RT-PCR with HTBI primers amplified the TCR CDR3 region. TCRdb ran MiXCR on the multiplex PCR reads and lists one entry per CDR3 protein. This table holds 610,000 or so distinct CDR3 sequences, approximately 44% found once. The data belong to a study of T cells in Graves' hyperthyroidism and ophthalmopathy. CDR3 length: 13 residues. V was trimmed by 3 bases and J by 4 bases, leaving 7 bases between them. From germline, CDR1 is SNHLY and CDR2 FYNNEI. The study's findings and limits: Ophthalmopathy onset followed model prediction by a median roughly 6 months.

Patients aged 18 to 65 with hyperthyroidism were newly diagnosed, with duration under 2 months. Material for sequencing was peripheral blood or thyroid tissue (not recorded which). The chain recombines TRBV2 with TRBJ1-5; D gene ambiguous. The sequence came from a woman under 30 with Graves' hyperthyroidism. The CDR3 loop reads CASSDAGNQPQHF. The CDR3 DNA sequence: TGTGCCAGCAGTGATGCTGGAAATCAGCCCCAGCATTTT.